What follows describes a single T cell receptor (beta chain). Its antigen is as yet unknown. The data derive from a study of beta chain features in type 1 diabetes. On the study more broadly: In age, gender and cell yields, patients were similar to healthy donors.

Whole-study findings and limits: The naive, central memory and Treg TCRB repertoires looked more alike in patients than they did in healthy donors. The study notes PCR might favor shorter templates equally in patients and controls.

The V gene end was trimmed by 4 bases and the J gene end by 0 bases; junction bases not matched to a gene: 8. CDR1 is SGDLS and CDR2 is YYNGEE in the germline V gene. The CDR3 sequence is 18 residues long. cDNA synthesis used the whole RNA isolate, giving expressed TCRB sequences. Assay: immunoSEQ multiplex PCR; the TCRdb copy retains only in-frame clones and omits some. This sample has hundreds of thousands of clones, with approximately 28% found just once. J is TRBJ2-2 and V is TRBV9; 11 bases align to TRBD2. This TCR derives from a man younger than 35 in good health. The sequenced material came from naive CD4+ T cells from blood. The CDR3 bases are TGTGCCAGCAGCCGGGGACTAGCGGCCGCTACGAACACCGGGGAGCTGTTTTTT. Translated, it gives CASSRGLAAATNTGELFF.